The clone carrying this T cell receptor (beta chain) was seen once. In the original workflow: For nucleated cells, counts were estimated from reference gene primer amplification. Here immunoSEQ multiplex PCR was the method, and the copy in TCRdb shows in-frame clones only, minus some. D and trimming come from the DNA, and the V and J calls and clone size come from that table. The sample has about 260,000 clones, roughly 84% seen once; the top ten hold 8% to 9.5%. The sample comes from a study of blood T cell repertoires in COVID-19. The CDR3 length is 15 residues. Germline loops: CDR1 LNHDA, CDR2 SQIVND (reference sequence). V was clipped by 6 bases and J by 0 bases; unmatched bases: 6.

The chain links TRBV19 to TRBJ2-3; 7 bases agree with TRBD2. The receptor comes from a human donor in a cohort sampled during active COVID-19. What was sequenced was peripheral blood. This chain's CDR3 is CASRGGTSSTDTQYF. The CDR3 region has the DNA TGTGCCAGTAGGGGGGGGACTTCTAGCACAGATACGCAGTATTTT.